This T cell receptor (beta chain) was found in a study of blood T cell repertoires in COVID-19 (dated by TCRdb to about 2020). Describing the broader study: Samples covering the acute and convalescent phases of COVID-19 were provided by collaborators in the United States, Italy and Spain. The material from the prospective study consisted of cDNA or gDNA derived from T cells, B-cell-depleted T cells, or PBMCs. The dataset comprised deeply sampled blood TCRbeta repertoires from subjects exposed to, actively infected with, or recovered from COVID-19. A freely available public database, intended as a resource for researchers studying the immune response to SARS-CoV-2, is where the repertoires were released. The samples were drawn from two sources: the first 160 participants of the ongoing ImmuneRACE study, and some 1,300 subjects contributed by 6 global collaborators. A de-identified subject ID, COVID-19 status, age in years and sex were almost always included in the sample metadata. Where available, HLA class I and class II types were obtained from metadata supplied by the sample provider rather than from assay-based typing.

With respect to this clone: Its binding antigen is unknown. Nothing much larger sits one base from this clone, and base qualities are not available.

Trimmed from V: 10 bases; trimmed from J: 4 bases; junction bases lacking a gene match: 8. From the cysteine up to the phenylalanine, the CDR3 has a length of 13 residues. Only CDR3 DNA is held: 39 bases, read in frame from base 1. Results and caveats for the whole study, not just this receptor: The amount of clinical and demographic metadata varied by source and participant and was provided uncurated.

One collaborating source in Seattle enrolled patients during active infection and followed them longitudinally through the course of disease. The collaborating institutions used their own protocols to collect whole blood in K2EDTA tubes. For TCRbeta analysis, collaborators shipped samples in one of three forms: frozen whole blood, isolated PBMCs, or DNA extracted from either of those sample types. TCRbeta CDR3 regions were amplified from genomic DNA by means of the immunoSEQ Assay, a bias-controlled multiplex PCR. Per the original workflow: The number of nucleated cells in each sample was estimated by amplification of reference gene primers within the assay. To quantify the absolute abundance of each unique TCRbeta CDR3 rearrangement, sequence reads were collapsed and filtered. For each sample, productive Simpson clonality was calculated by taking the square root of Simpson's diversity index across productive rearrangements. In its TCRdb copy, this immuneACCESS table keeps in-frame sequences only and misses some clones. Where compared with another copy, unresolved V genes explain less than half of these, and the others have no known cause. For V, J and clone size, that table is used; D and trimming come from the DNA. The sample data list 540,000 or so clones, and about 89% of these were observed just once. The ten largest make up roughly 8.3% of the sample.

The sample taken for sequencing was peripheral blood. This chain is built from TRBV12-3 or TRBV12-4 and TRBJ2-3; 7 junctional bases match TRBD1. This TCR was sampled from a woman aged 50 to 60 with COVID-19, enrolled during active disease. The CDR3 in this case is CATLQGGADTQYF. The DNA sequence is as follows: TGTGCCACCTTGCAAGGGGGCGCAGATACGCAGTATTTT.